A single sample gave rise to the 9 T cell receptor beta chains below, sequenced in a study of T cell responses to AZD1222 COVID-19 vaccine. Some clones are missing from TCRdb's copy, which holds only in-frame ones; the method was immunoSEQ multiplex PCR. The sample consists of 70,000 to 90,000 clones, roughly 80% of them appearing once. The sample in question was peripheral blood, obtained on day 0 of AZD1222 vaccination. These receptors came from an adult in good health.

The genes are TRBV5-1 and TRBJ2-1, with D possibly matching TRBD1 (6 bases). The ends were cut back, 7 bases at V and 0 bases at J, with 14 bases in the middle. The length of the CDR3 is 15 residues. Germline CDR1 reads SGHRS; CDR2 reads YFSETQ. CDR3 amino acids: CASGQISSSYNEQFF. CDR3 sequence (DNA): TGCGCCAGCGGACAGATATCGAGCTCCTACAATGAGCAGTTCTTC.

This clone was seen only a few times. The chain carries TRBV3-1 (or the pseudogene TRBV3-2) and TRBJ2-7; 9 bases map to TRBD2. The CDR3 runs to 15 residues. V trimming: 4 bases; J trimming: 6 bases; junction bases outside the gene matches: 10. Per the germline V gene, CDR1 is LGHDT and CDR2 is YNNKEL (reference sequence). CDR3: CASSLRGTSSPEQYF. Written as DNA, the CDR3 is TGTGCCAGCAGCCTGAGGGGGACTAGCTCCCCCGAGCAGTACTTC.

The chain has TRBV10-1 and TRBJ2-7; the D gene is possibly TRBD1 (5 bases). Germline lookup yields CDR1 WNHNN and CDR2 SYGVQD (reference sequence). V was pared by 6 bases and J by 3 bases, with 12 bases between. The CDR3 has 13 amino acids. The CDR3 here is CASSAGQNYEQYF. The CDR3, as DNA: TGCGCCAGCAGCGCCGGACAAAACTACGAGCAGTACTTC.

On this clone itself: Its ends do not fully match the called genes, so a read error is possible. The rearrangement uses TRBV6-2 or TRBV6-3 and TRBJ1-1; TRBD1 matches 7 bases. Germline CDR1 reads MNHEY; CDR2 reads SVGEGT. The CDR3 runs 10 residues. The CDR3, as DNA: TGTGCCAGCAGTGACAGGGTCCTAGTCTTT. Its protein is CASSDRVLVF.

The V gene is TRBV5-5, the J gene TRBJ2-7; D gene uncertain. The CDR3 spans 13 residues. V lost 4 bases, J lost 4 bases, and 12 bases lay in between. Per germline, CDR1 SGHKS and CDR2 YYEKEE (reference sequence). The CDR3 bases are TGTGCCAGCAGCCCCTATGGGGATTACGAGCAGTACTTC. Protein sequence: CASSPYGDYEQYF.

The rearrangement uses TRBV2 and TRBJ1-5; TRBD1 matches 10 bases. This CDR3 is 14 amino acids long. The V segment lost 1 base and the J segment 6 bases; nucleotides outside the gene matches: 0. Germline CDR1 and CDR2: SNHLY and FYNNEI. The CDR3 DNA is TGTGCCAGCAGTGAAGGGACAGGGGGTCAGCCCCAGCATTTT. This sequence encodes CASSEGTGGQPQHF.

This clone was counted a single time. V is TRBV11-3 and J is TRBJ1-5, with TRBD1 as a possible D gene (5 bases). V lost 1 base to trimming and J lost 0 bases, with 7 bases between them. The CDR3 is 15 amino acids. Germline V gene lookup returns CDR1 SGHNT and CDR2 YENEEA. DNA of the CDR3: TGTGCCAGCAGCTTAGTTGGGGGTAGCAATCAGCCCCAGCATTTT. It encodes CASSLVGGSNQPQHF.

CDR3 in amino acids: CASSPFLGGAPNEQFF. The CDR3 DNA sequence: TGCGCCAGCAGCCCTTTCCTAGGAGGGGCCCCCAATGAGCAGTTCTTC. V gene TRBV5-1 combines with J gene TRBJ2-1, with D possibly TRBD2 on 6 matching bases. Germline lookup yields CDR1 SGHRS and CDR2 YFSETQ. Trimming took off 4 bases at V and 6 bases at J, with 20 bases between the two ends. This CDR3 comprises 16 residues.

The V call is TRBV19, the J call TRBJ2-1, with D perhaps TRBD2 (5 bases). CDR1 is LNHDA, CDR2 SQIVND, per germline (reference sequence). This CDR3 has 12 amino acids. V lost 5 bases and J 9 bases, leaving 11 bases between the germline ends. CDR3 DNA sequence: TGTGCCAGTAGTGGGAGCGGACCTGAGCAGTTCTTC. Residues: CASSGSGPEQFF.